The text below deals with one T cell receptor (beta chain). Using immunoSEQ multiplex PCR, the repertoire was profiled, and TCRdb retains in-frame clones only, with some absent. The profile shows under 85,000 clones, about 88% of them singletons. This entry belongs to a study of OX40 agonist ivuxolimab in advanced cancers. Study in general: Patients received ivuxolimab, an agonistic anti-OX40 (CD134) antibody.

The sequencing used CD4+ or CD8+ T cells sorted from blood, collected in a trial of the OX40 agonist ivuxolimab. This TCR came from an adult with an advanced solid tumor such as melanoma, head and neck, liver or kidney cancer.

Written as DNA, the CDR3 is TGTGCCAGCACAGGCCCGAGGGAGAATTCACCCCTCCACTTT. Amino acid sequence: CASTGPRENSPLHF. The rearrangement uses TRBV6-5 and TRBJ1-6; the D is unclear. V was cut by 7 bases and J by 7 bases, with 14 bases left in between. CDR1 and CDR2 from the germline V gene are MNHEY and SVGAGI. The CDR3 sequence is 14 residues long.